Listed below are T cell receptor beta chains from one sample, sequenced in a study of OX40 agonist ivuxolimab in advanced cancers. Sequencing was performed with immunoSEQ multiplex PCR; in TCRdb, only in-frame clones are kept and a portion is missing. The table records about 46,000 clones, roughly 91% of them present only once. The sample consisted of CD4+ or CD8+ T cells sorted from blood, taken in a trial of the OX40 agonist ivuxolimab. These receptor sequences come from an adult with an advanced solid tumor such as melanoma, head and neck, liver or kidney cancer. Each CDR3 is given with its conserved first and last residue. The D gene is left open where the match is weak. Some rows mark clone size as missing; the rest say once, few, many or name a class of expanded clone.

J	size	D	V	DNA	CDR3
TRBJ2-2	NA	NA	TRBV10-3	TGTGCCATCTTGGGGAACACCGGGGAGCTGTTTTTT	CAILGNTGELFF
TRBJ1-1	once	NA	TRBV19	TGTGCCAGTACCCATGGGGGTAGGACTGAAGCTTTCTTT	CASTHGGRTEAFF
TRBJ2-3	NA	NA	TRBV28	TGTGCCAGCAGTTTAGAAAGGGCTACAGATACGCAGTATTTT	CASSLERATDTQYF
TRBJ1-5	NA	TRBD1	TRBV7-6	TGTGCCAGCAGCTTAGCCGGGACAGGGGACGATAGCAATCAGCCCCAGCATTTT	CASSLAGTGDDSNQPQHF
TRBJ2-3	NA	NA	TRBV19	TGTGCCAGTAGTATGGTAGGGGGGGAAACAGATACGCAGTATTTT	CASSMVGGETDTQYF
TRBJ2-1	NA	NA	TRBV5-4	TGTGCCAGCAGCTTCACGAGCTCCTACAATGAGCAGTTCTTC	CASSFTSSYNEQFF
TRBJ2-5	NA	NA	TRBV9	TGTGCCAGCAGCGTAGAGGGCCTCTCCCAAGTAGAGACCCAGTACTTC	CASSVEGLSQVETQYF
TRBJ2-2	NA	NA	TRBV9	TGTGCCAGCAGCTCCGGGGCAGGGAACACCGGGGAGCTGTTTTTT	CASSSGAGNTGELFF
TRBJ2-7	NA	TRBD1	TRBV5-6	TGTGCCAGCAGCCCTCAGGGGGACTACGAGCAGTACTTC	CASSPQGDYEQYF
TRBJ2-1	NA	TRBD2	TRBV7-9	TGTGCCAGCAGCTTCCGCGGGGGGCCCAATGAGCAGTTCTTC	CASSFRGGPNEQFF
TRBJ2-3	NA	NA	TRBV20-1	TGCAGTGCGCTGGCAGATACGCAGTATTTT	CSALADTQYF
TRBJ2-4	NA	TRBD1	TRBV27	TGTGCCAGCAGTCTACTTCCGGGACAGGAAAACATTCAGTACTTC	CASSLLPGQENIQYF
TRBJ2-7	once	NA	TRBV4-2	TGTGCCAGCAGCTTGACACAGGGTGTCGAGCAGTACTTC	CASSLTQGVEQYF
TRBJ1-1	NA	NA	TRBV4-3	TGCGCCAGCAGCCAAGGGACTACAGGGAGCGCTGAAGCTTTCTTT	CASSQGTTGSAEAFF
TRBJ2-7	NA	NA	TRBV4-3	TGCGCCAGCAGCCAAGAGGCGGTGGCCTCCTACGAGCAGTACTTC	CASSQEAVASYEQYF
TRBJ1-6	NA	TRBD1	TRBV7-6	TGTGCCAGCAGCTGGACAGGGGGACGTTCACCCCTCCACTTT	CASSWTGGRSPLHF
TRBJ1-6	NA	NA	TRBV6-1	TGTGCCAGCAGTGAATGGGCAGGGAATTCACCCCTCCACTTT	CASSEWAGNSPLHF
TRBJ2-7	NA	NA	TRBV21-1	TGTGCCAGCAGCAAAGTAAGCACTAGCGGGCAGACCCATTCCTACGAGCAGTACTTC	CASSKVSTSGQTHSYEQYF
TRBJ1-1	NA	NA	TRBV19	TGTGCCAGTAGTATAGCTATGAACACTGAAGCTTTCTTT	CASSIAMNTEAFF
TRBJ2-2	NA	NA	TRBV7-9	TGTGCCACCCCCGGGCTCGGGTCCACCCGTTTGTCCGGGGAGCTGTTTTTT	CATPGLGSTRLSGELFF
TRBJ2-7	NA	TRBD2	TRBV27	TGTGCCAGCGCTCCCGGGACTAGCCCAGTCGAGCAGTACTTC	CASAPGTSPVEQYF
TRBJ1-1	NA	TRBD1	TRBV9	TGTGCCAGCAGCGGGGACAGTGGGGAAGACACTGAAGCTTTCTTT	CASSGDSGEDTEAFF
TRBJ2-6	NA	NA	TRBV28	TGTGCCAGCAGCTCACGCGGACAGAGACCAGACTCTGGGGCCAACGTCCTGACTTTC	CASSSRGQRPDSGANVLTF
TRBJ2-3	NA	TRBD2	TRBV7-2	TGTGCCAGCAGCGTCTCTAGCGGGGGGGAAGTTAAGGATACGCAGTATTTT	CASSVSSGGEVKDTQYF
TRBJ1-1	once	NA	TRBV27	TGTGCCAGCAGGCAGACACCTATGAACACTGAAGCTTTCTTT	CASRQTPMNTEAFF
TRBJ1-5	few	NA	TRBV23-1	TGCGCCTCTTCATCGGCGCAGGGGCGACAGCCCCAGCATTTT	CASSSAQGRQPQHF
TRBJ2-1	NA	NA	TRBV5-1	TGCGCCAGCAGCTTTTCCAATGAGCAGTTCTTC	CASSFSNEQFF
TRBJ2-5	NA	TRBD1	TRBV10-3	TGTGCCATCAGTGAGTCGGACAGGGGACAAGAGACCCAGTACTTC	CAISESDRGQETQYF
TRBJ1-1	few	NA	TRBV7-9	TGTGCCAGCAGCTTAAAGGGGACTGAAGCTTTCTTT	CASSLKGTEAFF
TRBJ2-2	NA	TRBD2	TRBV4-2	TGTGCCAGCAGCCAAGATCGGGAGGGAGACACCGGGGAGCTGTTTTTT	CASSQDREGDTGELFF
TRBJ2-3	once	NA	TRBV13	TGTGCCAGCAGTTTTTTCCCCCGGGGGTCCGAGTTATACACAGATACGCAGTATTTT	CASSFFPRGSELYTDTQYF
TRBJ2-3	NA	TRBD1	TRBV7-9	TGTGCCAGCAGCTCCAGGACAGGGTACACAGATACGCAGTATTTT	CASSSRTGYTDTQYF
TRBJ2-7	NA	NA	TRBV7-9	TGTGCCAGCAGCCCAGCCGGGACCGAAGCCTACGAGCAGTACTTC	CASSPAGTEAYEQYF
TRBJ2-1	NA	TRBD2	TRBV6-6	TGTGCCAGCAGTTTTAGCGGGGGGGCAGACAATGAGCAGTTCTTC	CASSFSGGADNEQFF
TRBJ2-1	NA	NA	TRBV6-5	TGTGCCAGCAGTTACGGGACGGGCAACAATGAGCAGTTCTTC	CASSYGTGNNEQFF
TRBJ1-5	NA	NA	TRBV4-1	TGCGCCAGCAGCCCGACAGTATACAATCAGCCCCAGCATTTT	CASSPTVYNQPQHF
TRBJ2-7	NA	TRBD2	TRBV29-1	TGCAGCGTGGACGGACTAGCGGGAGGGCCGAATTCCTACGAGCAGTACTTC	CSVDGLAGGPNSYEQYF
TRBJ2-5	NA	TRBD2	TRBV4-3	TGCGCCAGCAGCCATGGGGCTAGCGGGATTAGGGAGACCCAGTACTTC	CASSHGASGIRETQYF
TRBJ1-1	NA	NA	TRBV5-4	TGTGCCAGCAGCCCCGGAGGGCCTGGTGAAGCTTTCTTT	CASSPGGPGEAFF
TRBJ2-7	NA	TRBD2	TRBV6-6	TGTGCCAGCAGCTCCGGACTAGTCTACGAGCAGTACTTC	CASSSGLVYEQYF
TRBJ1-5	NA	NA	TRBV28	TGTGCCAGCAGTCCCCAAGAAGGGTTTTTTGGTCAGCCCCAGCATTTT	CASSPQEGFFGQPQHF
TRBJ2-3	NA	NA	TRBV27	TGTGCCAGCAGTTTTCAGGGATCAGATACGCAGTATTTT	CASSFQGSDTQYF
TRBJ1-3	NA	NA	TRBV16	TGTGCCAGCAGCCAGGGGCCGAGCTCTGGAAACACCATATATTTT	CASSQGPSSGNTIYF
TRBJ2-1	NA	TRBD2	TRBV11-2	TGTGCAGCCAGCGGGGCCAGCTCCTACAATGAGCAGTTCTTC	CAASGASSYNEQFF